This TCR beta chain was obtained from a study of identifying expanded T cells in peripheral blood. The study, taken as a whole, reports: Across healthy donors, higher total template counts meant significantly greater roughly two-week count variance.

The germline CDR1 and CDR2 sequences are SQVTM and ANQGSEA. Trimming took off 5 bases at V and 1 base at J, with 8 bases between the two ends. The CDR3 extends over 12 amino acids. Produced via immunoSEQ multiplex PCR; TCRdb's table is partial and in-frame only. The table shows roughly 63,000 clones, with approximately 82% occurring only once. This clone was observed a few times. No antigen is known for it. This clonotype was sampled from a person between 18 and 75 years old in good health. J is TRBJ1-1 and V is TRBV29-1; D remains unclear. The specimen was blood. The CDR3 sequence is CSVLEGNTEAFF. CDR3 in DNA: TGCAGCGTTCTGGAGGGGAACACTGAAGCTTTCTTT.